This TCR beta chain was recorded in a study of shared clonotypes between healthy human individuals. The wider study: Sampling drew on donors who were a couple of women and a few men aged 18 to 49. General study findings and limits: What limited the represented genetic and exposure-history diversity was the small number of donors. Of the naive CD4 clonotypes, roughly 5.5% were shared across a few donors.

Naive CD8 populations comprised CD45RO-negative cells positively selected for CCR7, excluding terminally differentiated effector memory CD45RA+ cells. Remarks on this clone: Its specificity is unknown.

Here immunoSEQ multiplex PCR was the method, and the copy in TCRdb shows in-frame clones only, minus some. This table has about 2.2 million clones, just over 90% appearing once. V was clipped by 4 bases and J by 9 bases; unmatched bases: 7. This CDR3 has 14 residues. Germline assignment: CDR1 MDHEN and CDR2 SYDVKM. The receptor comes from a man between 18 and 29 years old in good health. Some clones in this sample may be carry-over from other donors' samples. J is TRBJ2-1 and V is TRBV28, with 9 bases aligning to TRBD2. Sequenced material: naive CD8+ T cells from PBMCs. This CDR3 reads CASSWLAGYVEQFF. The CDR3 nucleotides read TGTGCCAGCAGTTGGCTAGCGGGGTACGTTGAGCAGTTCTTC.